These T cell receptor beta chains were read from a single sample in a study of vaccination and CD4 T cells after COVID-19. No antigen has been assigned to these receptors. Each CDR3 protein is one row after TCRdb ran MiXCR on the PCR reads. The data contain 7,000 to 10,000 distinct CDR3 sequences, approximately 50% of them singletons. Input material: CD4+ T cells from blood, cultured in vitro. These TCRs come from a human donor who had recovered from COVID-19. The CDR3 runs from the conserved cysteine through the conserved F or W. D genes are given only for firm matches. A row's size may be missing; if present it is once, few, many or a size class.

clone_size,v_call,d_call,j_call,cdr3_aa,cdr3_nt
.,TRBV7-3,TRBD1,TRBJ2-2,CASSPQTGGMIGELFF,TGTGCCAGCAGCCCCCAGACAGGGGGTATGATCGGGGAGCTGTTTTTT
.,TRBV28,TRBD1,TRBJ2-7,CASTEDRVHEQYF,TGTGCCAGCACAGAGGACAGGGTCCACGAGCAGTACTTC
.,TRBV20-1,.,TRBJ1-6,CSARAPQGSSPLHF,TGCAGTGCTAGAGCCCCACAGGGAAGTTCACCCCTCCACTTT
.,TRBV20-1,.,TRBJ1-4,CSARDPSLGGEKLFF,TGCAGTGCTAGAGATCCGTCCCTCGGGGGAGAAAAACTGTTTTTT
.,TRBV30,.,TRBJ1-4,CAWSRGHGEKLFF,TGTGCCTGGAGTCGGGGGCATGGGGAAAAACTGTTTTTT
once,TRBV28,.,TRBJ2-3,CASSPESGDTQYF,TGTGCCAGCAGTCCTGAAAGTGGGGATACGCAGTATTTT
large,TRBV6-2/TRBV6-3,.,TRBJ1-2,CASSQGDGYTF,TGTGCCAGCAGTCAGGGTGATGGCTACACCTTC
few,TRBV20-1,TRBD2,TRBJ2-7,CSARDLRASGDYEQYF,TGCAGTGCTAGAGATCTTAGGGCTAGCGGAGACTACGAGCAGTACTTC
few,TRBV27,TRBD1,TRBJ1-6,CATAGQYNSPLHF,TGTGCCACCGCGGGACAGTATAATTCACCCCTCCACTTT
.,TRBV7-2,.,TRBJ2-5,CASSLDWRQETQYF,TGTGCCAGCAGCTTAGACTGGAGACAAGAGACCCAGTACTTC
.,TRBV5-1,TRBD2,TRBJ2-1,CASSLETSGGGNEQFF,TGCGCCAGCAGCTTGGAGACTAGCGGGGGGGGAAATGAGCAGTTCTTC
.,TRBV6-1,.,TRBJ1-1,CASSSTGNTEAFF,TGTGCCAGCAGCTCTACAGGGAACACTGAAGCTTTCTTT
few,TRBV19,.,TRBJ1-5,CASSITGGQVGQPQHF,TGTGCCAGTAGTATAACGGGGGGGCAGGTCGGTCAGCCCCAGCATTTT
.,TRBV19,.,TRBJ2-2,CASSVPPANTGELFF,TGTGCCAGTAGTGTACCTCCCGCTAATACCGGGGAGCTGTTTTTT
.,TRBV20-1,TRBD1,TRBJ1-2,CSARGRDRGDYGYTF,TGCAGTGCTAGAGGCCGGGACAGGGGTGACTATGGCTACACCTTC
few,TRBV4-3,.,TRBJ1-6,CASSPVGGRNSPLHF,TGCGCCAGCAGCCCCGTGGGGGGCCGGAATTCACCCCTCCACTTT
few,TRBV20-1,.,TRBJ1-2,CSARQGPVGYTF,TGCAGTGCTAGACAGGGCCCCGTTGGCTACACCTTC
.,TRBV20-1,.,TRBJ1-6,CSARPQWAYNSPLHF,TGCAGTGCTAGACCCCAGTGGGCCTATAATTCACCCCTCCACTTT
few,TRBV6-2/TRBV6-3,.,TRBJ1-5,CASCGSNQPQHF,TGTGCCAGCTGCGGGAGCAATCAGCCCCAGCATTTT
once,TRBV20-1,.,TRBJ1-1,CSASIIYTEAFF,TGCAGTGCTAGTATAATTTACACTGAAGCTTTCTTT
.,TRBV24-1,.,TRBJ2-7,CATSGPGSRDYEQYF,TGTGCCACCAGTGGCCCTGGTAGCCGGGACTACGAGCAGTACTTC
.,TRBV7-2,.,TRBJ2-6,CASSLGARASGANVLTF,TGTGCCAGCAGCTTAGGGGCGCGGGCGTCTGGGGCCAACGTCCTGACTTTC
.,TRBV27,TRBD2,TRBJ2-5,CASRFSGGETQYF,TGTGCCAGCAGATTTAGCGGGGGAGAGACCCAGTACTTC
.,TRBV4-2,.,TRBJ1-2,CASSHTPSYGYTF,TGTGCCAGCAGCCATACACCTTCCTATGGCTACACCTTC
.,TRBV20-1,TRBD2,TRBJ2-1,CSAPVHAGGHYNEQFF,TGCAGTGCCCCGGTTCACGCGGGGGGTCACTACAATGAGCAGTTCTTC
once,TRBV29-1,.,TRBJ2-7,CSVELGSYEQYF,TGCAGCGTTGAATTGGGGAGCTACGAGCAGTACTTC
.,TRBV27,TRBD1,TRBJ2-2,CASSLPTGTGGTGELFF,TGTGCCAGCAGTTTGCCCACCGGGACAGGGGGCACCGGGGAGCTGTTTTTT
.,TRBV25-1,.,TRBJ2-7,CASSEGAAYEQYF,TGTGCCAGCAGTGAGGGAGCGGCTTACGAGCAGTACTTC
.,TRBV9,TRBD1,TRBJ2-1,CASSVSDRDEQFF,TGTGCCAGCAGCGTGTCCGACAGGGATGAGCAGTTCTTC
.,TRBV4-3,TRBD1,TRBJ1-2,CASSQEVQGAYGYTF,TGCGCCAGCAGCCAAGAGGTACAGGGGGCCTATGGCTACACCTTC
.,TRBV7-2,.,TRBJ1-1,CASSLVRANTEAFF,TGTGCCAGCAGCTTAGTCCGCGCGAACACTGAAGCTTTCTTT
.,TRBV4-2,.,TRBJ1-2,CASSQDQSTDNYGYTF,TGTGCCAGCAGCCAAGATCAAAGCACTGACAACTATGGCTACACCTTC
.,TRBV7-9,.,TRBJ2-2,CASRLMGPGSGELFF,TGTGCCAGCAGGTTAATGGGACCAGGATCCGGGGAGCTGTTTTTT
.,TRBV7-2,.,TRBJ1-2,CASSPGHQTNYGYTF,TGTGCCAGCAGCCCGGGACACCAAACTAACTATGGCTACACCTTC
.,TRBV6-2/TRBV6-3,.,TRBJ1-5,CASSTSVKPQHF,TGTGCCAGCAGCACCTCGGTCAAGCCCCAGCATTTT